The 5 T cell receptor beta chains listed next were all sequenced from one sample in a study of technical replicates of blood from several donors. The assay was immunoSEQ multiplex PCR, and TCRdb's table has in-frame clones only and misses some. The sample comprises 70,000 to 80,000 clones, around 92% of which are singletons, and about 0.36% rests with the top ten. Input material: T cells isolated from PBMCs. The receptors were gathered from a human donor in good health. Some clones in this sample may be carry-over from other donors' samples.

CDR3 sequence (DNA): TGTGCCAGCAGCTTAGCGGGGGGGGGCACTGAAGCTTTCTTT. Amino acid sequence: CASSLAGGGTEAFF. The rearrangement uses TRBV7-9 and TRBJ1-1, with a tentative D call TRBD1 (5 bases). Germline V gene sequence: CDR1 SEHNR, CDR2 FQNEAQ (reference sequence). The CDR3 totals 14 residues. V was trimmed by 0 bases and J by 4 bases, leaving 9 bases between them.

For the CDR3, the DNA is TGTGCCAGTCGGTCGAGGAGGACAGGGGAAAAGGCGGACACAGATACGCAGTATTTT. It yields the protein CASRSRRTGEKADTDTQYF. The chain is built from TRBV19 and TRBJ2-3; 9 bases fit TRBD1. The germline V gene encodes CDR1 LNHDA and CDR2 SQIVND (reference sequence). This CDR3 has 19 amino acids. V gave up 8 bases and J gave up 2 bases; unmatched junction bases: 20.

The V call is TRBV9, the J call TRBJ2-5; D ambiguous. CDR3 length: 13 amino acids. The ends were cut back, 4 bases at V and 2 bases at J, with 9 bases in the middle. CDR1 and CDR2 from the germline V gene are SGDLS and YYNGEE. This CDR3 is CASSLRHQETQYF. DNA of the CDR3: TGTGCCAGCAGCCTAAGACATCAAGAGACCCAGTACTTC.

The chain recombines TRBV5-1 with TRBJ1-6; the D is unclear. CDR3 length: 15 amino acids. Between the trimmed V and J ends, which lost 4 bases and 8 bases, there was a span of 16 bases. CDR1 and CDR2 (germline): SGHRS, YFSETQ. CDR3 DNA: TGCGCCAGCAGCCGACAAAGACCGGGAGATTCACCCCTCCACTTT. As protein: CASSRQRPGDSPLHF.

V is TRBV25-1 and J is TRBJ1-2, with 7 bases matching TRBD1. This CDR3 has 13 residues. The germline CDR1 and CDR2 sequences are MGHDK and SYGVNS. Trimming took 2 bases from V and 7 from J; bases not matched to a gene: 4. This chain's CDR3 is CASSEHDRVGYTF. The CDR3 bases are TGTGCCAGCAGTGAACACGACAGGGTTGGCTACACCTTC.